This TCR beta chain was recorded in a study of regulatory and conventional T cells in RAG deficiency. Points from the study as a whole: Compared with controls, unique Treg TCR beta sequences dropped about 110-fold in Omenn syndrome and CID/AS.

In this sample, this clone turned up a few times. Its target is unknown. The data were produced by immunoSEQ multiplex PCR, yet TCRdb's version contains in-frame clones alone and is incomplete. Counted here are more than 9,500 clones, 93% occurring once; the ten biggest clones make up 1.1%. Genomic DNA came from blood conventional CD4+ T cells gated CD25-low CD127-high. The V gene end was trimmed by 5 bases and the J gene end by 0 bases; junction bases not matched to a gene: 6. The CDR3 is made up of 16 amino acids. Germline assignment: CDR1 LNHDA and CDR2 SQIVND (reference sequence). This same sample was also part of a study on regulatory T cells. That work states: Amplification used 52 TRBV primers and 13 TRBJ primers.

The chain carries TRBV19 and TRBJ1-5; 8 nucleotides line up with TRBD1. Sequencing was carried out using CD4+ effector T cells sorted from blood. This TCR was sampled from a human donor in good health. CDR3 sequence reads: CASSLAGGSSNQPQHF. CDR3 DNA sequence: TGTGCCAGTAGTCTCGCAGGGGGCTCTAGCAATCAGCCCCAGCATTTT.